A selection of T cell receptor beta chains follows, all from one sample in a study of long-term antiretroviral therapy in people with HIV. Profiling relied on immunoSEQ multiplex PCR, and the TCRdb table lists in-frame clones only, not all of them. The profile shows about 30,000 clones, about 95% of them singletons. Specimen: unsorted PBMCs, collected 6 to 6.5 years after starting antiretroviral therapy. The receptors derive from a young man with HIV. CDR3s include the opening cysteine and the closing phenylalanine or tryptophan. A D gene is named only where the DNA matches it firmly. Not every row has a clone size; where given, it reads once, few, many or a size class.

j_call clone_size d_call v_call cdr3_aa cdr3_nt
TRBJ2-1 - TRBD1 TRBV19 CASSGDRGDNEQFF TGTGCCAGTAGTGGTGACAGGGGTGACAATGAGCAGTTCTTC
TRBJ2-7 - - TRBV10-3 CAISESRYEQYF TGTGCCATCAGTGAGTCGAGATACGAGCAGTACTTC
TRBJ1-3 - TRBD1 TRBV30 CARGQGAGNTIYF TGTGCCCGCGGACAGGGCGCTGGAAACACCATATATTTT
TRBJ1-5 - - TRBV4-3 CASSQDGASNQPQHF TGCGCCAGCAGCCAAGATGGAGCTAGCAATCAGCCCCAGCATTTT
TRBJ2-1 - TRBD1 TRBV7-2 CASTPYRDRGYDEQFF TGTGCCAGCACCCCATACCGGGACAGGGGGTACGATGAGCAGTTCTTC
TRBJ2-1 - - TRBV4-3 CASSLSRRLSYNEQFF TGCGCCAGCAGCCTAAGCCGGAGACTCTCCTACAATGAGCAGTTCTTC
TRBJ2-2 once - TRBV10-3 CAISESQFTGELFF TGTGCCATCAGTGAATCCCAATTCACCGGGGAGCTGTTTTTT
TRBJ1-1 - - TRBV19 CASRFYTEAFF TGTGCCAGTAGATTCTACACTGAAGCTTTCTTT
TRBJ1-4 - - TRBV6-1 CASSERGAGREKLFF TGTGCCAGCAGCGAAAGGGGGGCGGGCCGAGAAAAACTGTTTTTT
TRBJ1-1 - - TRBV6-5 CASSYYAGTPNTEAFF TGTGCCAGCAGTTACTACGCAGGGACCCCGAACACTGAAGCTTTCTTT
TRBJ2-1 - - TRBV5-1 CASSQSPSSYNEQFF TGCGCCAGCAGCCAGAGCCCCAGCTCCTACAATGAGCAGTTCTTC
TRBJ2-7 once TRBD2 TRBV29-1 CSVTQTSGGYEQYF TGCAGCGTCACCCAGACTAGCGGAGGCTACGAGCAGTACTTC
TRBJ1-6 - - TRBV15 CATSIPEYNSPLHF TGTGCCACCAGCATCCCCGAGTATAATTCACCCCTCCACTTT
TRBJ1-1 - - TRBV6-1 CASTRYAEAFF TGTGCCAGCACCCGATACGCTGAAGCTTTCTTT
TRBJ2-7 - - TRBV30 CAWSAQGHEQYF TGTGCCTGGAGCGCCCAGGGCCACGAGCAGTACTTC
TRBJ1-2 - TRBD1 TRBV2 CASSDPGQGAANYGYTF TGTGCCAGCAGTGACCCGGGACAGGGGGCAGCTAACTATGGCTACACCTTC
TRBJ2-3 - - TRBV19 CASSGQGSGDTQYF TGTGCCAGTAGTGGCCAGGGGTCTGGGGATACGCAGTATTTT
TRBJ1-1 - TRBD1 TRBV10-1 CASKPGQGGTEAFF TGCGCCAGCAAACCGGGACAGGGAGGAACTGAAGCTTTCTTT
TRBJ1-2 once TRBD1 TRBV18 CASSPPSTRDSHGYTF TGTGCCAGCTCGCCCCCGTCCACTCGGGACAGCCATGGCTACACCTTC